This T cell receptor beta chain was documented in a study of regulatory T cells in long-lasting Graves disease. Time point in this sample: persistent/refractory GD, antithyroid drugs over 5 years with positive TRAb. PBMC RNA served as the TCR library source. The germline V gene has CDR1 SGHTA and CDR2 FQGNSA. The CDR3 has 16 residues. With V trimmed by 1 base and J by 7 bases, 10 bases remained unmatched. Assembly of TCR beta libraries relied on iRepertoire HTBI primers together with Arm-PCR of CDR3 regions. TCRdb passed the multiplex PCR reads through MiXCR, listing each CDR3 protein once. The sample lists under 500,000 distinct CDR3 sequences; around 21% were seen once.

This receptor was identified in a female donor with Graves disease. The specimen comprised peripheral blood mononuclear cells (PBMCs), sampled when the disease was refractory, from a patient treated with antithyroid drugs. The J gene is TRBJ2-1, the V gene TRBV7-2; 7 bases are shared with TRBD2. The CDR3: CASSLEAGRRENEQFF. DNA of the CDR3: TGTGCCAGCAGCTTAGAAGCGGGACGTCGGGAGAATGAGCAGTTCTTC.